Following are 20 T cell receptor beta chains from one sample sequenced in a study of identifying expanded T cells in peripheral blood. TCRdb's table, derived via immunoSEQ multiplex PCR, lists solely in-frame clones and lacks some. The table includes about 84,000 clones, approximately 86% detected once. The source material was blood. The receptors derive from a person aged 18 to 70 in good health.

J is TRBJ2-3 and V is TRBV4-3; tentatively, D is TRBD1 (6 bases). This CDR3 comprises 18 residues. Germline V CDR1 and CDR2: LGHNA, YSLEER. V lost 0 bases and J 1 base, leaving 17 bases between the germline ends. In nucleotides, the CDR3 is TGCGCCAGCAGCCAAGAAGTCTTTATGACAGGACGCACAGATACGCAGTATTTT. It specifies CASSQEVFMTGRTDTQYF.

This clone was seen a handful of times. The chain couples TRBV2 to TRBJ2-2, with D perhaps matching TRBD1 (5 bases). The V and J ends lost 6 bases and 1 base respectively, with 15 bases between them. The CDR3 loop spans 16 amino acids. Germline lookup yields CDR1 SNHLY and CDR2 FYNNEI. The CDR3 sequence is CASSLRALLNTGELFF. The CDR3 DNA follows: TGTGCCAGCAGCCTCAGGGCCCTCTTGAACACCGGGGAGCTGTTTTTT.

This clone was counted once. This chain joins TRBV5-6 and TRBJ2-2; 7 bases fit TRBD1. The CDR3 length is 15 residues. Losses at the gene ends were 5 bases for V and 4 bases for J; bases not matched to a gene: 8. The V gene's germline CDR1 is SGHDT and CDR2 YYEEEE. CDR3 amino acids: CASRARDRITGELFF. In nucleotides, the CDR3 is TGTGCCAGCAGGGCCCGGGACAGAATCACCGGGGAGCTGTTTTTT.

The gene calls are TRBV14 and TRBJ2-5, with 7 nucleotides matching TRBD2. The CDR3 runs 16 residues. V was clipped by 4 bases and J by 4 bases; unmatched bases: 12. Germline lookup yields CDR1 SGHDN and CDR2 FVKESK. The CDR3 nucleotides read TGTGCCAGCAGCCGGTTCCTTCGGGGGGTTGGAGAGACCCAGTACTTC. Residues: CASSRFLRGVGETQYF.

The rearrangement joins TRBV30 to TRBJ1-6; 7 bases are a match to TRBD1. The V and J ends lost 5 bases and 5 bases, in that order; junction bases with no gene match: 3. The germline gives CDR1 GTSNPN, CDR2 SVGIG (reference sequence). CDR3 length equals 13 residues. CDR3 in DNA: TGTGCCTGGGGGACAGCAAATAATTCACCCCTCCACTTT. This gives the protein CAWGTANNSPLHF. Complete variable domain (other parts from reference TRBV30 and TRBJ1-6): SQTIHQWPATLVQPVGSPLSLECTVEGTSNPNLYWYRQAAGRGLQLLFYSVGIGQISSEVPQNLSASRPQDRQFILSSKKLLLSDSGFYLCAWGTANNSPLHFGNGTRLTVT.

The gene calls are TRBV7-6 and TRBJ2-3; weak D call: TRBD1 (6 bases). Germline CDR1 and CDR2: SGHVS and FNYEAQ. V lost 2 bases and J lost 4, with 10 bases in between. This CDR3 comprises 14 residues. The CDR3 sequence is CASSLMGAADTQYF. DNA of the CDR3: TGTGCCAGCAGCTTAATGGGGGCCGCAGATACGCAGTATTTT. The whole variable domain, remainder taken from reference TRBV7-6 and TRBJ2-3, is GAGVSQSPRYKVTKRGQDVALRCDPISGHVSLYWYRQALGQGPEFLTYFNYEAQQDKSGLPNDRFSAERPEGSISTLTIQRTEQRDSAMYRCASSLMGAADTQYFGPGTRLTVL.

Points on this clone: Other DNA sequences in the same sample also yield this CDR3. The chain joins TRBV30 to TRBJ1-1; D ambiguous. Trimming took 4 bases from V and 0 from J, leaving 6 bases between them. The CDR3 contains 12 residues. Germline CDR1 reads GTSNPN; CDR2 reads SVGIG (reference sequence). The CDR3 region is CAWTRMNTEAFF. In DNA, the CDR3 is TGTGCCTGGACGAGGATGAACACTGAAGCTTTCTTT.

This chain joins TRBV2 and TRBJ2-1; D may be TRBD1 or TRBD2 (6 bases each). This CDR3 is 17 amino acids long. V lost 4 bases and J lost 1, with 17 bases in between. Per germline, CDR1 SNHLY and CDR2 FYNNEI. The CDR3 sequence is CASSGLGGRGSYNEQFF. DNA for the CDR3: TGTGCCAGCAGTGGTCTGGGGGGCCGCGGGTCCTACAATGAGCAGTTCTTC.

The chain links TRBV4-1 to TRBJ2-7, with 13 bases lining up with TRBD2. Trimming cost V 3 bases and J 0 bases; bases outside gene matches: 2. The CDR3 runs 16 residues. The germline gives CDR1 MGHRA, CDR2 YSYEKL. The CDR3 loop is CASSHGLAGVSYEQYF. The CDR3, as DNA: TGCGCCAGCAGCCACGGACTAGCGGGGGTCTCCTACGAGCAGTACTTC.

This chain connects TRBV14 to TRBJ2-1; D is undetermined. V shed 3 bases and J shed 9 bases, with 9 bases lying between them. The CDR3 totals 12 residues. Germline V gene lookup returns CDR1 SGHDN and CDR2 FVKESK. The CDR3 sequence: CASSQILGEQFF. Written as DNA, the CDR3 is TGTGCCAGCAGCCAGATTTTGGGTGAGCAGTTCTTC.

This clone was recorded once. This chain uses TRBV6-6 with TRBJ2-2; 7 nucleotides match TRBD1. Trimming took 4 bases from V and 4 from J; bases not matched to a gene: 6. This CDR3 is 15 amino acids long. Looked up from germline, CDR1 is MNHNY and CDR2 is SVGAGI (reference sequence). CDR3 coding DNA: TGTGCCAGCAGTTTCCCGACAGGGAGCACCGGGGAGCTGTTTTTT. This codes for CASSFPTGSTGELFF.

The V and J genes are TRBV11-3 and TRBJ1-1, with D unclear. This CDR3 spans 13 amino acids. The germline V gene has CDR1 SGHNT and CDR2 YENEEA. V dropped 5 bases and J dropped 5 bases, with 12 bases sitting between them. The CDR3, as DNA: TGTGCCAGCAGCGTCGGCATAGGAACTGAAGCTTTCTTT. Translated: CASSVGIGTEAFF.

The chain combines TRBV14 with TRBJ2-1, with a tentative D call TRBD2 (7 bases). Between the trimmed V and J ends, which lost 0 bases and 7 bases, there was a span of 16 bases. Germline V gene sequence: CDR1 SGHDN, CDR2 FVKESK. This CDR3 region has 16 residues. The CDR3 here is CASSQERGGDRNEQFF. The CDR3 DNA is TGTGCCAGCAGCCAAGAAAGGGGGGGAGATCGAAATGAGCAGTTCTTC. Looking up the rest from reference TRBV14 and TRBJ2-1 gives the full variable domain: EAGVTQFPSHSVIEKGQTVTLRCDPISGHDNLYWYRRVMGKEIKFLLHFVKESKQDESGMPNNRFLAERTGGTYSTLKVQPAELEDSGVYFCASSQERGGDRNEQFFGPGTRLTVL.

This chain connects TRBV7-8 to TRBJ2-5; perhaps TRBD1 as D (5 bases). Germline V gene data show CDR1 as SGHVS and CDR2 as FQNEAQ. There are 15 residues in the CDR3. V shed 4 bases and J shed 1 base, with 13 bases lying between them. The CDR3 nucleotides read TGTGCCAGCAGCTCAGGGTGGGGATCCCAAGAGACCCAGTACTTC. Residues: CASSSGWGSQETQYF.

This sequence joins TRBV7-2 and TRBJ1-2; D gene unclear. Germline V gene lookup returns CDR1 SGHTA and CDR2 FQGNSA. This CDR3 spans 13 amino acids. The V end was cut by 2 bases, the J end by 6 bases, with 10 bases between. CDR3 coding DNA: TGTGCCAGCAGCTTAACCCCCTTGGATGGCTACACCTTC. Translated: CASSLTPLDGYTF.

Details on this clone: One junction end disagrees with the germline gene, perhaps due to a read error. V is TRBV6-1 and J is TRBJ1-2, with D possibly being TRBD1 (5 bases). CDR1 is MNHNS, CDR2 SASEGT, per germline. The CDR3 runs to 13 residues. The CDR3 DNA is TGTGCCACCCAACTCCAAGGACATACCCCATTCTCCTTC. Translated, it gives CATQLQGHTPFSF.

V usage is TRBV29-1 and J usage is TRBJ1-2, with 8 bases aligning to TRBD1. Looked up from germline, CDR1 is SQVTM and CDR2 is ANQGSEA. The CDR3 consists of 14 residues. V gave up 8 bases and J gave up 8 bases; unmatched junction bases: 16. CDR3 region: CSCLGGQGAIGYTF. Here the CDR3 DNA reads TGCAGCTGCCTTGGTGGCCAGGGGGCTATCGGCTACACCTTC.

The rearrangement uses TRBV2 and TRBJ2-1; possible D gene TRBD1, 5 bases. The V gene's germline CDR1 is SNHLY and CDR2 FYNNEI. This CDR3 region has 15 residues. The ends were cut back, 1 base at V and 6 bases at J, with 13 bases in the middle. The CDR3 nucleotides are TGTGCCAGCAGTGAAGGGACACGGAGCGTCAATGAGCAGTTCTTC. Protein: CASSEGTRSVNEQFF.

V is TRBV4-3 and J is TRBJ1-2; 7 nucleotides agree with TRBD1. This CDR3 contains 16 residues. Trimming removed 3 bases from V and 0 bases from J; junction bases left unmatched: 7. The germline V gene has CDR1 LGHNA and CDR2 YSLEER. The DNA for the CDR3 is TGCGCCAGCAGCCACTCGGGACAGAACTCTAACTATGGCTACACCTTC. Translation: CASSHSGQNSNYGYTF.

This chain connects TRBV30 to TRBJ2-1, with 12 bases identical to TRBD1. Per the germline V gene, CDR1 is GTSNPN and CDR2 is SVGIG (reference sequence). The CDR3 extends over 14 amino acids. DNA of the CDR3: TGTGCAACGCGGGGGGACAGGGGGCTGAATGAGCAGTTCTTC. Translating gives CATRGDRGLNEQFF.